This T cell receptor (beta chain) originates from a study of sequential checkpoint blockade in melanoma. Trimming took off 1 base at V and 6 bases at J, with 7 bases between the two ends. Germline-derived CDR1 and CDR2 are LNHDA and SQIVND (reference sequence). This CDR3 has 13 residues. Method: immunoSEQ multiplex PCR; TCRdb's copy keeps in-frame clones and lacks some. The table includes 9,500 to 15,000 clones, roughly 24% detected once. Sample treatment: randomized to nivolumab then ipilimumab (arm A) or the reverse (arm B). Study-wide points: Patients with week-13 increases in T-cell fraction and clonality benefited about 30 times more often.

Points on this clone: The antigen is undetermined.

Sequencing was performed on tumor tissue (inferred from file names), taken from a patient given nivolumab and ipilimumab in sequence. The clonotype originates from a human donor with melanoma. The gene calls are TRBV19 and TRBJ2-1; a weak D match, TRBD2 (6 bases). CDR3 bases: TGTGCCAGTAGTATAGGGAGGGTCAATGAGCAGTTCTTC. Its translation is CASSIGRVNEQFF.